Below are 10 T cell receptor beta chains sequenced from a single sample in a study of vaccination effects on CD4 cells after COVID-19. The table came from immunoSEQ multiplex PCR; TCRdb's copy has only in-frame clones and leaves some out. The sample holds roughly 73,000 clones, 65% to 75% seen once. Under the ViraFEST assay, PBMC were stimulated with viral peptide pools so that antigen-specific CD4+ T cells expanded. Sequencing was performed afterwards. The authors isolated CD4+ T cells after more than eight days of culture. A positive SARS-CoV-2 PCR test fell between March and December 2020. No antigens are known for them. Specimen: CD4+ T cells from PBMCs cultured with HIV peptides, collected before COVID-19 vaccination. Subset: HIV-1 Nef peptide pool negative control/reference culture. These receptors were collected from a human donor who had a prior SARS-CoV-2 infection.

The rearrangement uses TRBV4-1 and TRBJ2-7; no reliable D call. V was shortened by 3 bases and J by 0 bases, with 12 bases between the two germline ends. CDR1 and CDR2 (germline): MGHRA, YSYEKL. The CDR3 loop spans 15 amino acids. CDR3 DNA sequence: TGCGCCAGCAGCCAGTTGGGTGAGAGCTCCTACGAGCAGTACTTC. Translated, it gives CASSQLGESSYEQYF.

This clone was found a few times. The chain uses TRBV4-2 and TRBJ1-2, with 8 bases lining up with TRBD1. V dropped 0 bases and J dropped 5; count of bases not matched to a gene: 11. Germline-derived CDR1 and CDR2 are LGHNA and YNFKEQ. There are 17 residues in the CDR3. The CDR3 protein is CASSQDVGIQGVYGYTF. The CDR3 DNA is TGTGCCAGCAGCCAAGATGTCGGGATACAGGGGGTTTATGGCTACACCTTC.

V usage is TRBV19 and J usage is TRBJ1-2; TRBD1 matches 11 bases. Trimming at V came to 3 bases and at J to 6 bases, leaving 9 bases not matched to a gene. This CDR3 has 16 amino acids. CDR1 and CDR2 from the germline V gene are LNHDA and SQIVND (reference sequence). CDR3 sequence: CASSITRDRGFHGYTF. The CDR3, as DNA: TGTGCCAGTAGTATTACCCGGGACAGGGGGTTCCATGGCTACACCTTC.

J is TRBJ1-2 and V is TRBV7-9, with D tentatively TRBD1 (5 bases). Germline loops: CDR1 SEHNR, CDR2 FQNEAQ (reference sequence). V was cut by 6 bases and J by 4 bases, with 12 bases left in between. The CDR3 contains 13 residues. The CDR3: CASRLGTGYGYTF. The DNA for the CDR3 is TGTGCCAGCAGACTCGGGACGGGCTATGGCTACACCTTC. The full variable domain, completed using reference TRBV7-9 and TRBJ1-2, is DTGVSQNPRHKITKRGQNVTFRCDPISEHNRLYWYRQTLGQGPEFLTYFQNEAQLEKSRLLSDRFSAERPKGSFSTLEIQRTEQGDSAMYLCASRLGTGYGYTFGSGTRLTVV.

The V gene is TRBV3-1 (or the pseudogene TRBV3-2), the J gene TRBJ2-2; D might be TRBD2 (5 bases). The CDR3 sequence is 13 residues long. V was shortened by 4 bases and J by 5 bases, with 8 bases between the two germline ends. Germline V lookup: CDR1 LGHDT, CDR2 YNNKEL (reference sequence). The CDR3 sequence is CASSPRGTGELFF. CDR3 bases: TGTGCCAGCAGCCCACGGGGAACCGGGGAGCTGTTTTTT.

The rearrangement links TRBV10-3 to TRBJ2-5; 8 nucleotides line up with TRBD1. Germline loops: CDR1 ENHRY, CDR2 SYGVKD. The CDR3 spans 14 residues. The junction had 5 bases not matched to a gene; V was cut back by 4 bases and J by 4 bases. CDR3 DNA: TGTGCCATCAGTGCCGCAGGGGGCGTAGAGACCCAGTACTTC. It encodes CAISAAGGVETQYF.

The rearrangement uses TRBV21-1 and TRBJ2-1; the tabulated D call, TRBD2, remains unverified against the DNA. TRBV21-1 is a documented pseudogene. The CDR3 extends over 18 amino acids. The CDR3 nucleotides read TGTGCCAGCAGCGACCCGGGACTAGCGGGAGATGGCTACAATGAGCAGTTCTTC. This codes for CASSDPGLAGDGYNEQFF.

This chain uses TRBV7-8 with TRBJ1-2; D is ambiguous. V was pared by 1 base and J by 4 bases, with 19 bases between. Germline assignment: CDR1 SGHVS and CDR2 FQNEAQ. CDR3 length: 17 residues. CDR3 protein: CASSLGRPPRYFYGYTF. The CDR3 DNA is TGTGCCAGCAGCTTAGGGAGGCCTCCTAGATACTTCTATGGCTACACCTTC.

In nucleotides, the CDR3 is TGCGCCAGCAGCTTGTTATCTCAGGGTCGGGTTAACTATGGCTACACCTTC. This gives the protein CASSLLSQGRVNYGYTF. The chain employs TRBV5-1 and TRBJ1-2, with D perhaps TRBD1 (5 bases). Germline V lookup: CDR1 SGHRS, CDR2 YFSETQ. The CDR3 extends over 17 amino acids. Trimming removed 1 base from V and 1 base from J, with 17 bases in between.

The gene calls are TRBV18 and TRBJ2-7, with D perhaps TRBD1 (6 bases). The V gene lost 2 bases and the J gene lost 0 bases, with 14 bases spanning the gap. The germline V gene encodes CDR1 KGHSH and CDR2 LQKENI. There are 16 residues in the CDR3. CDR3 nucleotide sequence: TGTGCCAGCTCACCAAGTGGGGACATGGCCTCCTACGAGCAGTACTTC. Amino acids: CASSPSGDMASYEQYF.